These T cell receptor beta chains were read from a single sample in a study of CD8 T cells in ankylosing spondylitis. TCRdb reprocessed the 5' RACE reads with MiXCR, giving one entry per CDR3 protein. The sample shows some 130,000 distinct CDR3 sequences, approximately 7.4% of them seen only once. Material for sequencing was blood, either unsorted or a sorted T cell fraction (not recorded which). These receptor sequences come from a female donor with ankylosing spondylitis or in good health (not recorded which). CDR3s include the opening cysteine and the closing phenylalanine or tryptophan. D genes are given only for firm matches. Only some rows state a clone size, as once, few, many or a class for expanded clones.

v_call	j_call	d_call	clone_size	cdr3_nt	cdr3_aa
TRBV6-1	TRBJ2-3	TRBD1	few	TGTGCCTCCTCCGGGACAGACACAGATACGCAGTATTTT	CASSGTDTDTQYF
TRBV12-3/TRBV12-4	TRBJ1-2	.	many	TGTGCCACCTGGGACCGCTCCTTTTATGGCTACACCTTC	CATWDRSFYGYTF
TRBV7-3	TRBJ2-1	.	.	TGTGCCGGCAGTCCCTCAGGGGCCAATGAGCAGTTCTTC	CAGSPSGANEQFF
TRBV12-3/TRBV12-4	TRBJ2-2	.	many	TGTGCCAGCAGTTTTAGCAGCGGGGAGCTGTTTTTT	CASSFSSGELFF
TRBV12-3/TRBV12-4	TRBJ2-5	TRBD2	.	TGTGCCAGCAGTTTAAGAGCGGCGGGGGGGAAACAAGAGACCCAGTACTTC	CASSLRAAGGKQETQYF
TRBV27	TRBJ1-1	.	many	TGTGCCAGCAGTTTACGAGGGGAGAACACTGAAGCTTTCTTT	CASSLRGENTEAFF
TRBV9	TRBJ2-3	TRBD1	many	TGTGCCAGCAGCAACAGGGGGGCGCAGTATTTT	CASSNRGAQYF
TRBV7-2	TRBJ2-5	TRBD2	many	TGTGCCAGCAGCCAGGACAGCGGGGGAGAGACCCAGTACTTC	CASSQDSGGETQYF
TRBV13	TRBJ2-7	.	many	TGTGCCAGCAGCTGGCGCGGGACAACCTACGAGCAGTACTTC	CASSWRGTTYEQYF
TRBV7-8	TRBJ2-1	.	many	TGTGCCAGCAGCTCAAATTTAGCCGATGAGCAGTTCTTC	CASSSNLADEQFF
TRBV20-1	TRBJ1-4	.	few	TGCAGTGCCACCGGGCCCACTGCAACTAATGAAAAACTGTTTTTT	CSATGPTATNEKLFF
TRBV29-1	TRBJ1-3	.	few	TGCAGCGTTGCCAGAACCGGGACATCCGGAAACACCATATATTTT	CSVARTGTSGNTIYF
TRBV7-6	TRBJ2-5	TRBD2	.	TGTGTCAGCAGCTTCCCGGGACTAGCGTTGGAGACCCAGTACTTC	CVSSFPGLALETQYF
TRBV3-1	TRBJ1-1	.	many	TGTGCCAGCAGCCAAGTGGTCAACACTGAAGCTTTCTTT	CASSQVVNTEAFF
TRBV20-1	TRBJ1-5	.	few	TGCAGTGCTAGAGATCAGAGGGGAGGAAATCAGCCCCAGCATTTT	CSARDQRGGNQPQHF
TRBV29-1	TRBJ2-3	TRBD1	many	TGCAGCGCCTCTAAAGGGACAGGGCGCACAGATACGCAGTATTTT	CSASKGTGRTDTQYF
TRBV5-1	TRBJ1-1	.	many	TGCGCCAGCAGCCTAGACGACGCGGGGGTGAACACTGAAGCTTTCTTT	CASSLDDAGVNTEAFF
TRBV24-1	TRBJ1-1	.	many	TGTGCCACCAGTGATTTGAAAGGCGAATCGGGGACTGAAGCTTTCTTT	CATSDLKGESGTEAFF
TRBV24-1	TRBJ1-1	.	many	TGTGCCACCATGAAAGAAGCCGGAACTGAAGCTTTCTTT	CATMKEAGTEAFF
TRBV29-1	TRBJ1-2	.	many	TGCAGCCCTGGGTATGGCTACACCTTC	CSPGYGYTF
TRBV6-1	TRBJ2-3	TRBD2	many	TGTGCCAGCAGGCCTACTAGCGGTGGGGGGCAGTATTTT	CASRPTSGGGQYF